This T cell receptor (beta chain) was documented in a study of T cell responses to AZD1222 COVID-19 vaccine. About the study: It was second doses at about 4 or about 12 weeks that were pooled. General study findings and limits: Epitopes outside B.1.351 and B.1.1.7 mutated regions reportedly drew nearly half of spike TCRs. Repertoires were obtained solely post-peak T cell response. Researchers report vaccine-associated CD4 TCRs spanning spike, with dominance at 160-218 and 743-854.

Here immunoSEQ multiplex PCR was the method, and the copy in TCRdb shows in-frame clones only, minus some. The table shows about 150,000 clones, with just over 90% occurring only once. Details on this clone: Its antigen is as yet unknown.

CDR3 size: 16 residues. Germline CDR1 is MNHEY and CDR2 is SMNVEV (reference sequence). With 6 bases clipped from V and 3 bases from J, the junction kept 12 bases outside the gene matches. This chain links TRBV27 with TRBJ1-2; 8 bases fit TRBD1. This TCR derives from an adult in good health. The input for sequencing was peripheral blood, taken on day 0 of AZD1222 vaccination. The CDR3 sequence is CASSQGGTGTYYGYTF. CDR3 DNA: TGTGCCAGCAGCCAGGGAGGGACAGGAACCTACTATGGCTACACCTTC.